This TCR beta chain was identified in a study of CD8 T cells in ankylosing spondylitis. Study conclusions and caveats: The disease-linked clones had a CD8+ phenotype and low blood frequencies.

This clonotype was counted many times. The antigen remains undetermined. The CDR3 is 18 residues long. The germline CDR1 and CDR2 sequences are MNHNS and SASEGT. Trimming took 2 bases from V and 0 from J; bases not matched to a gene: 5. TCRdb called the 5' RACE reads again in MiXCR, with one record for every CDR3 protein. The sample yields about 230,000 distinct CDR3 sequences, around 8% seen once. The chain is built from TRBV6-1 and TRBJ2-1; 12 nucleotides match TRBD2. This receptor was identified in a female donor with ankylosing spondylitis or in good health (not recorded which). Sequenced input: blood, either unsorted or a sorted T cell fraction (not recorded which). The CDR3 protein is CASSERGLAGSSYNEQFF. The CDR3 DNA reads TGTGCCAGCAGTGAAAGGGGACTAGCGGGTTCCTCCTACAATGAGCAGTTCTTC.